The 20 T cell receptor beta chains listed next were all sequenced from one sample in a study of shared clonotypes between healthy human individuals. Naive CD8 cells, CD45RO-negative and positively selected for CCR7, excluded terminally differentiated effector memory CD45RA+ cells. The repertoire was sequenced with immunoSEQ multiplex PCR; TCRdb's copy has only in-frame clones and lacks some. The sample carries around 580,000 clones, roughly 98% recorded once. Sequenced material: naive CD8+ T cells sorted from blood. The receptors stem from a young man in good health.

The rearrangement uses TRBV15 and TRBJ2-3; 11 bases agree with TRBD2. V was clipped by 2 bases and J by 4 bases; unmatched bases: 11. The CDR3 length is 18 residues. The germline CDR1 and CDR2 sequences are LNHNV and YYDKDF (reference sequence). The CDR3 loop reads CATSRTTAGTSGPDTQYF. CDR3 sequence (DNA): TGTGCCACCAGCAGAACCACGGCTGGGACTAGCGGACCAGATACGCAGTATTTT.

The chain is built from TRBV5-1 and TRBJ2-3; TRBD2 agrees at 10 bases. The CDR3 loop spans 16 amino acids. J lost 0 bases, V lost 6 bases, and 7 bases had no gene match. The germline CDR1 and CDR2 sequences are SGHRS and YFSETQ. DNA for the CDR3: TGCGCCAGCACCGGACTAGCGGAACCTAGCACAGATACGCAGTATTTT. Translated, it gives CASTGLAEPSTDTQYF.

This chain joins TRBV25-1 and TRBJ2-7; 11 bases fit TRBD1. From germline, CDR1 is MGHDK and CDR2 SYGVNS. CDR3 length: 14 amino acids. V lost 6 bases and J lost 2; bases outside the gene matches: 3. The CDR3 here is CASRGQGGPYEQYF. The CDR3 nucleotides read TGTGCCAGCAGGGGACAGGGGGGTCCCTACGAGCAGTACTTC.

This clone was counted a single time. The sample contains more than one DNA sequence encoding this CDR3. V usage is TRBV10-2 and J usage is TRBJ2-7; D gene ambiguous. Germline V gene lookup returns CDR1 WSHSY and CDR2 SAAADI. This CDR3 has 11 residues. V dropped 3 bases and J dropped 2 bases, with 2 bases sitting between them. CDR3: CASSEAYEQYF. CDR3 sequence (DNA): TGCGCCAGCAGTGAAGCCTACGAGCAGTACTTC.

A word on this clone: The junction shows a germline mismatch at one end, possibly a read error. This chain uses TRBV27 with TRBJ2-1, with 8 bases fitting TRBD1. From germline, CDR1 is MNHEY and CDR2 SMNVEV (reference sequence). The CDR3 has 12 residues. CDR3 DNA sequence: TGTGCCAGCAGCCCAAAAGGACAGGGTTGGCTCTTC. Translation: CASSPKGQGWLF.

The chain joins TRBV7-8 to TRBJ1-3, with D tentatively TRBD1 (5 bases). Trimming took 5 bases from V and 4 from J, leaving 18 bases between them. There are 16 residues in the CDR3. Germline V gene lookup returns CDR1 SGHVS and CDR2 FQNEAQ. CDR3 region: CASSLDPIGAGNTIYF. CDR3 in DNA: TGTGCCAGCAGCCTCGACCCAATCGGGGCAGGAAACACCATATATTTT.

The genes are TRBV6-5 and TRBJ2-7; TRBD1 aligns across 7 bases. The V segment lost 5 bases and the J segment 2 bases; nucleotides outside the gene matches: 9. Germline CDR1 MNHEY, CDR2 SVGAGI. The CDR3 length is 15 residues. Here the CDR3 reads CASSPTSTGTYEQYF. DNA for the CDR3: TGTGCCAGCAGTCCGACCTCGACAGGGACCTACGAGCAGTACTTC.

CDR3 region: CASRPPRRGTLAEKLFF. The CDR3 bases are TGTGCCAGCAGACCCCCTAGGCGGGGGACTTTGGCAGAAAAACTGTTTTTT. The genes are TRBV28 and TRBJ1-4; the D gene is possibly TRBD1 (5 bases). The CDR3 has 17 residues. The V gene's germline CDR1 is MDHEN and CDR2 SYDVKM. V lost 6 bases and J 8 bases, leaving 25 bases between the germline ends.

The chain is built from TRBV5-4 and TRBJ2-7, with 7 nucleotides matching TRBD2. Germline V lookup: CDR1 SGHNT, CDR2 YYREEE (reference sequence). Losses at the gene ends were 2 bases for V and 3 bases for J; bases not matched to a gene: 5. The CDR3 has 14 residues. The CDR3 is CASSFLGGNYEQYF. In DNA, the CDR3 is TGTGCCAGCAGCTTCTTGGGAGGGAACTACGAGCAGTACTTC.

The V gene is TRBV18, the J gene TRBJ2-5; TRBD1 agrees at 8 bases. The V gene end was trimmed by 4 bases and the J gene end by 5 bases; junction bases not matched to a gene: 9. The CDR3 is 15 amino acids. CDR1 and CDR2 (germline): KGHSH, LQKENI. CDR3 nucleotides: TGTGCCAGCTCACGGACAACCAGGGGGCAGGAGACCCAGTACTTC. Translated: CASSRTTRGQETQYF.

The chain combines TRBV7-9 with TRBJ2-4; a possible D gene is TRBD1 (5 bases). The CDR3 is made up of 15 amino acids. V shed 5 bases and J shed 0 bases, with 11 bases lying between them. CDR1 is SEHNR, CDR2 FQNEAQ, per germline (reference sequence). This CDR3 is CASSRQTLAKNIQYF. The CDR3 bases are TGTGCCAGCAGCCGACAGACCCTAGCCAAAAACATTCAGTACTTC. The full variable domain, its missing parts supplied by reference TRBV7-9 and TRBJ2-4, is DTGVSQNPRHKITKRGQNVTFRCDPISEHNRLYWYRQTLGQGPEFLTYFQNEAQLEKSRLLSDRFSAERPKGSFSTLEIQRTEQGDSAMYLCASSRQTLAKNIQYFGAGTRLSVL.

Here the CDR3 reads CASSGGDEQFF. The CDR3 nucleotides read TGCGCCAGCAGCGGCGGGGATGAGCAGTTCTTC. V is TRBV4-1 and J is TRBJ2-1, with TRBD2 as a possible D gene (6 bases). Germline CDR1 reads MGHRA; CDR2 reads YSYEKL. The CDR3 has 11 residues. Trimming took 5 bases from V and 8 from J, leaving 7 bases between them.

The chain carries TRBV5-5 and TRBJ2-5; the match to TRBD1 covers 7 bases. Germline CDR1 and CDR2: SGHKS and YYEKEE (reference sequence). The CDR3 spans 14 residues. Trimming removed 5 bases from V and 3 bases from J; junction bases left unmatched: 7. In DNA, the CDR3 is TGTGCCAGCAGTTTACCGACAGGGAAAGAGACCCAGTACTTC. This gives the protein CASSLPTGKETQYF.

V usage is TRBV27 and J usage is TRBJ2-7; D possibly corresponds to TRBD2 (6 bases). CDR1 and CDR2 (germline): MNHEY, SMNVEV (reference sequence). V was cut by 0 bases and J by 6 bases, with 6 bases left in between. The CDR3 runs to 12 residues. The chain's CDR3 is CASSLSGGEQYF. Written as DNA, the CDR3 is TGTGCCAGCAGTTTATCGGGAGGCGAGCAGTACTTC.

The gene calls are TRBV5-1 and TRBJ2-1, with D uncertain. Germline V gene data show CDR1 as SGHRS and CDR2 as YFSETQ. The CDR3 runs 14 residues. V was pared by 0 bases and J by 5 bases, with 9 bases between. This CDR3 reads CASSLDAVHNEQFF. The CDR3 DNA reads TGCGCCAGCAGCTTGGATGCGGTCCACAATGAGCAGTTCTTC.

The chain couples TRBV29-1 to TRBJ2-7; 11 bases are a match to TRBD1. With V trimmed by 3 bases and J by 7 bases, 11 bases remained unmatched. The germline V gene has CDR1 SQVTM and CDR2 ANQGSEA. This CDR3 comprises 15 residues. The CDR3 sequence: CSVDGGDRGFSEQYF. The CDR3, as DNA: TGCAGCGTTGATGGAGGGGACAGGGGGTTCAGTGAGCAGTACTTC.

This chain joins TRBV5-6 and TRBJ1-2; no firm D call. This CDR3 comprises 15 residues. CDR1 SGHDT and CDR2 YYEEEE come from the germline V gene. V shed 4 bases and J shed 4 bases, with 17 bases lying between them. The CDR3 is CASSTPRDLPYGYTF. The CDR3 region has the DNA TGTGCCAGCAGCACCCCGAGGGATCTCCCCTATGGCTACACCTTC.

V and J are TRBV7-6 and TRBJ1-2; D may be TRBD1 (6 bases). Deletions cut 3 bases from V and 3 bases from J, with 17 bases between. This CDR3 contains 16 residues. The germline gives CDR1 SGHVS, CDR2 FNYEAQ. As DNA, the CDR3 is TGTGCCAGCAGCTTTGGGGAGACGGACAGCCACTATGGCTACACCTTC. It yields the protein CASSFGETDSHYGYTF.

The rearrangement links TRBV7-2 to TRBJ2-1; 7 positions agree with TRBD2. CDR1 SGHTA and CDR2 FQGNSA come from the germline V gene. V gave up 5 bases and J gave up 2 bases; unmatched junction bases: 6. This CDR3 spans 15 amino acids. The CDR3: CASSNSGFTYNEQFF. In DNA form, the CDR3 reads TGTGCCAGCAGCAATAGCGGGTTCACCTACAATGAGCAGTTCTTC.

The rearrangement links TRBV10-3 to TRBJ2-3; D unclear. Germline V gives CDR1 ENHRY, CDR2 SYGVKD. The CDR3 covers 13 residues. Trimming left V 8 bases short and J 4 bases short, with 13 bases between. The CDR3 DNA follows: TGTGCCATCCCCGGACCCCTGCCAGATACGCAGTATTTT. Protein: CAIPGPLPDTQYF.